The rows below give T cell receptor beta chains drawn from one sample of a study of shared clonotypes between healthy human individuals. Produced via immunoSEQ multiplex PCR; TCRdb's table is partial and in-frame only. Of 500,000 to 650,000 clones in the sample, roughly 72% were seen once. Source material: PBMCs. These receptors all stem from a woman in her thirties or forties in good health. Some clones in this sample may be carry-over from other donors' samples. CDR3s include the opening cysteine and the closing phenylalanine or tryptophan. D genes are given only for firm matches. Size values are once, few and many counts, or a class for expanded clones, and some rows have none.

clone_size	cdr3_length	v_call	j_call	d_call	cdr3_nt	cdr3_aa
NA	15	TRBV27	TRBJ2-3	NA	TGTGCCAGCAGTTTATTTCACAGGCTCGCAGATACGCAGTATTTT	CASSLFHRLADTQYF
NA	12	TRBV19	TRBJ2-2	NA	TGTGCCAGTGGACATAACACCGGGGAGCTGTTTTTT	CASGHNTGELFF
NA	17	TRBV9	TRBJ2-7	NA	TGTGCCAGCAGCCCAAGAGGGAGCCCCTTGACCGTATACGAGCAGTACTTC	CASSPRGSPLTVYEQYF
NA	16	TRBV5-8	TRBJ2-7	NA	TGTGCCAGCAGGCCTTCCTCCGGGACGTGGTCCTACGAGCAGTACTTC	CASRPSSGTWSYEQYF
NA	15	TRBV4-1	TRBJ1-6	NA	TGCGCCAGCAGCCAAGAATCCAGGGGATTTCGTCCCCTCCACTTT	CASSQESRGFRPLHF
NA	17	TRBV7-9	TRBJ2-7	TRBD1	TGTGCCAGCAGCCCCCGGGACAGGGAAAAAGGGGGCTACGAGCAGTACTTC	CASSPRDREKGGYEQYF
NA	15	TRBV28	TRBJ1-2	TRBD1	TGTGCCAGCAGTCCACCGGGACAGGGGGCCTATGGCTACACCTTC	CASSPPGQGAYGYTF
NA	16	TRBV6-5	TRBJ2-3	TRBD2	TGTGCCAGCAGTTACTCCAGACTAGCGGGAGCAGATACGCAGTATTTT	CASSYSRLAGADTQYF
NA	13	TRBV5-1	TRBJ2-2	NA	TGCGCCAGCACGGAGCGGAACACCGGGGAGCTGTTTTTT	CASTERNTGELFF
NA	14	TRBV5-6	TRBJ2-3	NA	TGTGCCAGCAGTCGGGAGAGGAGAACAGATACGCAGTATTTT	CASSRERRTDTQYF
NA	15	TRBV11-3	TRBJ2-2	TRBD1	TGTGCCAGCAGCGAGGGGACAGCGAACACCGGGGAGCTGTTTTTT	CASSEGTANTGELFF
NA	14	TRBV4-1	TRBJ2-7	NA	TGCGCCAGCAGCCAAGTGGAGGTAGCTCCTGCTCAGTACTTC	CASSQVEVAPAQYF
NA	16	TRBV7-2	TRBJ1-5	NA	TGTGCCAGCAGCTTAGGTCGGGGCATGAGCAATCAGCCCCAGCATTTT	CASSLGRGMSNQPQHF
NA	11	TRBV28	TRBJ1-2	TRBD1	TGTGCCAGCAGAGCGGGACAGGCGTATAGCTTC	CASRAGQAYSF
few	17	TRBV9	TRBJ2-7	TRBD2	TGTGCCAGCAGCGTCGGGGGCCTAGCGGGAGGGCCCCACGAGCAGTACTTC	CASSVGGLAGGPHEQYF
NA	14	TRBV25-1	TRBJ1-1	NA	TGTGCCAGCAGTGAAGGGCAGGGCTGGACTGAAGCTTTCTTT	CASSEGQGWTEAFF
NA	15	TRBV25-1	TRBJ2-5	NA	TGTGCCAGCATCCCACGCCAGGGAGTGGGGGAGACCCAGTACTTC	CASIPRQGVGETQYF
NA	17	TRBV15	TRBJ2-1	TRBD2	TGTGCCACCAGCAGAGAGGAGCCCGTGGGGGGGTACAATGAGCAGTTCTTC	CATSREEPVGGYNEQFF
NA	15	TRBV19	TRBJ2-5	NA	TGTGCCAGTAGTCGTGTAGTAGGGACCGACGAGACCCAGTACTTC	CASSRVVGTDETQYF
NA	16	TRBV4-2	TRBJ2-1	TRBD2	TGTGCCAGCAGCCAAGGTTCTGCGGGAGGGCACCAGGAGCAGTTCTTC	CASSQGSAGGHQEQFF
many	15	TRBV11-2	TRBJ2-5	NA	TGTGCCAGCAGCTTATCTCTTGGGGAACAAGAGACCCAGTACTTC	CASSLSLGEQETQYF
NA	14	TRBV2	TRBJ2-7	TRBD2	TGTGCCAGCAGGGGACTAGCGGGCCTCTACGAGCAGTACTTC	CASRGLAGLYEQYF
few	12	TRBV28	TRBJ2-7	TRBD2	TGTGCCAGCAGAGCGGGAGGGTACGAGCAGTACTTC	CASRAGGYEQYF
few	17	TRBV19	TRBJ1-5	NA	TGTGCCAGTAGTATCTTGGGATTTCGGACTGAGAATCAGCCCCAGCATTTT	CASSILGFRTENQPQHF
few	14	TRBV7-8	TRBJ2-5	TRBD1	TGTGCCAGCAGCGCCCGACAGGGCCAAGAGACCCAGTACTTC	CASSARQGQETQYF
NA	14	TRBV7-8	TRBJ1-2	NA	TGTGCCAGCAGCTTAGCCGGCAGGGAATATGGCTACACCTTC	CASSLAGREYGYTF
NA	15	TRBV5-1	TRBJ2-7	TRBD2	TGCGCCAGCAGCTGGTCCGGGACTAGCGGCTACGAGCAGTACTTC	CASSWSGTSGYEQYF
NA	17	TRBV28	TRBJ2-1	TRBD2	TGTGCCAGCAGTTTACGACCGGGACTAGGGCAATACAATGAGCAGTTCTTC	CASSLRPGLGQYNEQFF
NA	13	TRBV2	TRBJ2-1	TRBD1	TGTGCCAGCAACCGACAGGGCAGCAATGAGCAGTTCTTC	CASNRQGSNEQFF
once	14	TRBV30	TRBJ2-1	TRBD1	TGTGCTGGCTTACGACAGGGGTCTCACAATGAGCAGTTCTTC	CAGLRQGSHNEQFF
NA	14	TRBV25-1	TRBJ2-7	NA	TGTGCCAGCAGTGAATGGGGGGAGGCGTACGAGCAGTACTTC	CASSEWGEAYEQYF
NA	18	TRBV7-3	TRBJ2-2	TRBD2	TGTGCCAGCAGTGAAGGGACTAGCGGGAGTTCAGTACCCGGGGAGCTGTTTTTT	CASSEGTSGSSVPGELFF
NA	16	TRBV6-5	TRBJ2-7	NA	TGTGCCAGCAGTTACTGGGGAAACGCGGGCTCCTACGAGCAGTACTTC	CASSYWGNAGSYEQYF
NA	16	TRBV29-1	TRBJ2-2	TRBD2	TGCAGCGTTGCCGGGACTAGCGGGAGGAACACCGGGGAGCTGTTTTTT	CSVAGTSGRNTGELFF
NA	15	TRBV5-1	TRBJ2-2	NA	TGCGCCAGCAGCGAGATGACAGGAGGCACCGGGGAGCTGTTTTTT	CASSEMTGGTGELFF
NA	12	TRBV19	TRBJ1-2	NA	TGTGCCACGGGGGCGACTAACTATGGCTACACCTTC	CATGATNYGYTF
few	15	TRBV2	TRBJ2-6	NA	TGTGCCAGCAGTGGGTTCTATGATGGGGCCAACGTCCTGACTTTC	CASSGFYDGANVLTF
NA	14	TRBV2	TRBJ1-1	NA	TGTGCCAGCAGACCACCAGTATGGGACACTGAAGCTTTCTTT	CASRPPVWDTEAFF
NA	12	TRBV18	TRBJ1-2	TRBD1	TGTGCCAGCTCGAGGGACAGGGATGGCTACACCTTC	CASSRDRDGYTF
NA	16	TRBV5-5	TRBJ1-2	NA	TGTGCCAGCAGCTTCTTCCTAGCTGGAGCCGGGTATGGCTACACCTTC	CASSFFLAGAGYGYTF
NA	17	TRBV12-5	TRBJ2-1	NA	TGTGCTAGTGGTTCGGGACTGGGGGCCTTGGGACGCAATGAGCAGTTCTTC	CASGSGLGALGRNEQFF
once	13	TRBV5-5	TRBJ2-7	NA	TGTGCCAGCCCCGGGACGGAATACTACGAGCAGTACTTC	CASPGTEYYEQYF
few	11	TRBV6-5	TRBJ1-1	NA	TGTGCCAGCAGTTATCACAGTGAAGCTTTCTTT	CASSYHSEAFF
NA	15	TRBV11-3	TRBJ2-1	TRBD2	TGTGCCAGCAGCCCCAGACTAGCGGGCTACAATGAGCAGTTCTTC	CASSPRLAGYNEQFF
NA	15	TRBV11-1	TRBJ2-3	NA	TGTGCCAGCAGCCCAACGGACATAAACACAGATACGCAGTATTTT	CASSPTDINTDTQYF
NA	15	TRBV18	TRBJ2-7	NA	TGTGCCAGCTCCCCGCCTCTATCGCCCATCTACGAGCAGTACTTC	CASSPPLSPIYEQYF
NA	16	TRBV15	TRBJ2-1	NA	TGTGCCACCAGCAGAGATCGGCCTAGTCTACAATATGAGCAGTTCTTC	CATSRDRPSLQYEQFF
few	16	TRBV9	TRBJ1-3	NA	TGTGCCAGCAGCGTAGAGCCGCAGGGGTACGGAAACACCATATATTTT	CASSVEPQGYGNTIYF
NA	19	TRBV28	TRBJ2-3	TRBD2	TGTGCCAGCAGTTTTCTGACTAGCGGGAGGGCCAGGTCCACGGGTACGCAGTATTTT	CASSFLTSGRARSTGTQYF